Below, 2 T cell receptor beta chains from the same sample are listed, as sequenced in a study of T cells after yellow fever vaccination. MiXCR, applied by TCRdb to the 5' RACE reads, yields one record per CDR3 protein. The data contain some 110,000 distinct CDR3 sequences, 7.2% of them singletons. This sample comprised CD4+ T cells sorted from PBMCs, obtained roughly 45 days after the first yellow fever vaccination. The receptors derive from a man in his late teens or twenties who received the YFV17D yellow fever vaccine.

This clonotype was detected many times. The chain has TRBV11-2 and TRBJ2-1; possible D gene TRBD2, 5 bases. The CDR3 contains 15 residues. With 5 bases removed from V and 5 bases from J, the gap between germline ends came to 16 bases. The germline CDR1 and CDR2 sequences are SGHAT and FQNNGV. The CDR3, as DNA: TGTGCCAGCAGCCCCGTCTTTGAGCGGAACAATGAGCAGTTCTTC. This encodes CASSPVFERNNEQFF.

This clonotype has more than one count but fewer than ten. The rearrangement links TRBV19 to TRBJ1-6; no reliable D call. The CDR3 loop spans 14 amino acids. CDR1 is LNHDA and CDR2 is SQIVND in the germline V gene (reference sequence). V was clipped by 3 bases and J by 4 bases, with 7 bases between them. CDR3 sequence: CASSMRPYNSPLHF. The CDR3, as DNA: TGTGCCAGTAGTATGCGACCATATAATTCACCCCTCCACTTT.